This T cell receptor beta chain is drawn from a study of blood T cell repertoires in COVID-19. The V end lost 0 bases, the J end lost 0 bases, and 9 bases lay between the germline ends. This CDR3 contains 15 residues. The germline CDR1 and CDR2 sequences are LNHDA and SQIVND (reference sequence). Either two negative PCRs, clearance, or symptom resolution qualified Cohort 3 donors as recovered. Data came from immunoSEQ multiplex PCR; TCRdb stores just in-frame clones and leaves some out. The data hold about 480,000 clones, with 88% observed a single time. The source material was PBMCs or T cells enriched from blood (not recorded which). This chain links TRBV19 with TRBJ2-7; possible D gene TRBD2, 5 bases. The receptor comes from a middle-aged woman who had recovered from COVID-19. The CDR3 DNA is TGTGCCAGTAGTATAGAACGAGGGATCTCCTACGAGCAGTACTTC. Its translation: CASSIERGISYEQYF.